The 17 T cell receptor beta chains below come from one sample, sequenced in a study of cytomegalovirus exposure and HLA in healthy donors. The PCR made use of 60 Vbeta and 13 Jbeta primers. The method was immunoSEQ multiplex PCR; TCRdb's version includes in-frame clones alone and lacks a portion of them. Of around 86,000 clones listed, around 80% are singletons. Sample: PBMCs. The receptors here all came from a middle-aged man in good health and CMV-seropositive.

The gene calls are TRBV6-1 and TRBJ2-1; 12 bases fit TRBD2. Trimming cost V 4 bases and J 4 bases; bases outside gene matches: 5. Germline V gene data show CDR1 as MNHNS and CDR2 as SASEGT. The CDR3 runs to 16 residues. The CDR3 protein is CASSAASGRAYNEQFF. CDR3 sequence (DNA): TGTGCCAGCAGTGCCGCTAGCGGGAGGGCTTACAATGAGCAGTTCTTC.

The count of this clone is one. This sequence joins TRBV6-6 and TRBJ2-2; 12 bases line up with TRBD2. Germline V gene lookup returns CDR1 MNHNY and CDR2 SVGAGI (reference sequence). The J segment lost 6 bases and the V segment lost 7 bases, leaving 6 bases of the junction unmatched. This CDR3 region has 15 residues. The CDR3 nucleotides read TGTGCCAGCACCCCGACTAGCGGGAGTTCCGGGGAGCTGTTTTTT. This gives the protein CASTPTSGSSGELFF.

This clone has a handful of counts. One end of the junction varies from germline; a read error may be responsible. The chain uses TRBV7-9 and TRBJ2-3; 7 nucleotides agree with TRBD1. This CDR3 region has 12 residues. The germline gives CDR1 SEHNR, CDR2 FQNEAQ (reference sequence). CDR3 residues: CSSSDRVATQYF. DNA of the CDR3: TGTTCCAGCAGCGACAGGGTAGCCACGCAGTATTTT.

The chain links TRBV29-1 to TRBJ2-3; TRBD1 matches at 7 bases. There are 14 residues in the CDR3. With V trimmed by 6 bases and J by 2 bases, 8 bases remained unmatched. CDR1 and CDR2 from the germline V gene are SQVTM and ANQGSEA. The CDR3: CSVDGQAPTDTQYF. CDR3 nucleotides: TGCAGCGTAGATGGACAGGCCCCCACAGATACGCAGTATTTT.

The chain uses TRBV23-1 and TRBJ1-2; 8 bases agree with TRBD1. TRBV23-1 is recorded as an ORF, its role being uncertain. The V segment lost 5 bases and the J segment 1 base; nucleotides outside the gene matches: 9. This CDR3 has 16 amino acids. The CDR3 sequence is CASSVPGGSFNYGYTF. CDR3 coding DNA: TGCGCCAGCAGTGTTCCAGGGGGCTCTTTTAACTATGGCTACACCTTC.

As DNA, the CDR3 is TGTGCCAGCAGCCCCGTCGAGTCCAACGTTGCCAAAAACATTCAGTACTTC. This gives the protein CASSPVESNVAKNIQYF. The chain has TRBV7-2 and TRBJ2-4; D ambiguous. V gave up 5 bases and J gave up 1 base, with 18 bases separating them. Germline V gene lookup returns CDR1 SGHTA and CDR2 FQGNSA. This CDR3 spans 17 amino acids.

A remark on this clone: At one of its ends the junction is not consistent with the germline gene, which may arise from a read error. The rearrangement links TRBV30 to TRBJ2-3; tentative D call: TRBD2 (6 bases). CDR3 length: 13 residues. Germline V gene sequence: CDR1 GTSNPN, CDR2 SVGIG (reference sequence). CDR3 protein: CARRGGILDTQYF. The CDR3 region has the DNA TGTGCCCGGAGGGGCGGGATTCTTGATACGCAGTATTTT. The full variable domain, rest sourced from reference TRBV30 and TRBJ2-3, is SQTIHQWPATLVQPVGSPLSLECTVEGTSNPNLYWYRQAAGRGLQLLFYSVGIGQISSEVPQNLSASRPQDRQFILSSKKLLLSDSGFYLCARRGGILDTQYFGPGTRLTVL.

The chain carries TRBV7-9 and TRBJ1-4; D is ambiguous. The V gene lost 0 bases and the J gene lost 0 bases, with 5 bases spanning the gap. The V gene's germline CDR1 is SEHNR and CDR2 FQNEAQ (reference sequence). CDR3 length equals 15 residues. DNA of the CDR3: TGTGCCAGCAGCTTAGCCGGGGCAACTAATGAAAAACTGTTTTTT. Translation: CASSLAGATNEKLFF.

The CDR3 here is CASSLPAGEGPETQYF. CDR3 DNA sequence: TGTGCCAGCAGCTTACCGGCAGGGGAGGGGCCAGAGACCCAGTACTTC. The chain recombines TRBV7-9 with TRBJ2-5; a possible D gene is TRBD2 (7 bases). V lost 2 bases to trimming and J lost 4 bases, with 17 bases between them. Germline CDR1 is SEHNR and CDR2 is FQNEAQ (reference sequence). The CDR3 extends over 16 amino acids.

This clone turned up a few times. V usage is TRBV19 and J usage is TRBJ2-1; D unclear. V was pared by 2 bases and J by 0 bases, with 8 bases between. The CDR3 extends over 15 amino acids. The germline CDR1 and CDR2 sequences are LNHDA and SQIVND (reference sequence). The chain's CDR3 is CASSISELSYNEQFF. In DNA form, the CDR3 reads TGTGCCAGTAGTATAAGTGAACTCTCCTACAATGAGCAGTTCTTC.

With respect to this clone: A junction boundary mismatches the germline segment, possibly from a read error. The rearrangement uses TRBV7-8 and TRBJ2-3; D is possibly TRBD1 (5 bases). The CDR3 extends over 15 amino acids. Germline V gives CDR1 SGHVS, CDR2 FQNEAQ. CDR3 in amino acids: CASRSWNWTTGTQYF. Here the CDR3 DNA reads TGTGCCAGCAGATCCTGGAATTGGACCACAGGTACGCAGTATTTT. The full variable domain, with the rest looked up from reference TRBV7-8 and TRBJ2-3, is GAGVSQSPRYKVAKRGQDVALRCDPISGHVSLFWYQQALGQGPEFLTYFQNEAQLDKSGLPSDRFFAERPEGSVSTLKIQRTQQEDSAVYLCASRSWNWTTGTQYFGPGTRLTVL.

The rearrangement joins TRBV13 to TRBJ2-7; TRBD2 agrees at 13 bases. Germline values: CDR1 PRHDT, CDR2 FYEKMQ (reference sequence). The junction had 5 bases not matched to a gene; V was cut back by 2 bases and J by 4 bases. There are 16 residues in the CDR3. The CDR3 DNA follows: TGTGCCAGCAGCTTACATGGACTAGCGGGAGAGTACGAGCAGTACTTC. This translates into CASSLHGLAGEYEQYF. Looking up the rest from reference TRBV13 and TRBJ2-7 gives the full variable domain: AAGVIQSPRHLIKEKRETATLKCYPIPRHDTVYWYQQGPGQDPQFLISFYEKMQSDKGSIPDRFSAQQFSDYHSELNMSSLELGDSALYFCASSLHGLAGEYEQYFGPGTRLTVT.

V is TRBV7-9 and J is TRBJ2-3, with 8 bases aligning to TRBD2. Germline V CDR1 and CDR2: SEHNR, FQNEAQ (reference sequence). CDR3 size: 17 residues. Unmatched junction bases numbered 13, after V lost 5 bases and J lost 3 bases. The CDR3 nucleotides are TGTGCCAGCAGCAAGGGAGGTGCGGGAGGTAGTACAGATACGCAGTATTTT. Its translation: CASSKGGAGGSTDTQYF.

The J gene is TRBJ2-1, the V gene TRBV7-8; tentative D call: TRBD1 (5 bases). Trimming shortened V by 4 bases and J by 6 bases, and 19 bases separated the two germline ends. CDR1 is SGHVS, CDR2 FQNEAQ, per germline. This CDR3 region has 16 residues. The CDR3 region is CASSSRRLTGPNEQFF. CDR3 sequence (DNA): TGTGCCAGCAGCTCGCGTCGCCTCACAGGTCCCAATGAGCAGTTCTTC.

V gene TRBV7-9 combines with J gene TRBJ1-3; no firm D call. The CDR3 loop spans 15 amino acids. Germline CDR1 SEHNR, CDR2 FQNEAQ (reference sequence). V lost 5 bases to trimming and J lost 3 bases, with 14 bases between them. The CDR3 coding sequence is TGTGCCAGCAGCCCCAAACTTCGTCTTGGAAACACCATATATTTT. It yields the protein CASSPKLRLGNTIYF. Filled out from reference TRBV7-9 and TRBJ1-3, the complete variable domain reads DTGVSQNPRHKITKRGQNVTFRCDPISEHNRLYWYRQTLGQGPEFLTYFQNEAQLEKSRLLSDRFSAERPKGSFSTLEIQRTEQGDSAMYLCASSPKLRLGNTIYFGEGSWLTVV.

This chain uses TRBV10-1 with TRBJ2-1, with TRBD1 as a possible D gene (5 bases). The CDR3 totals 14 residues. CDR1 WNHNN and CDR2 SYGVQD come from the germline V gene (reference sequence). Deletions cut 2 bases from V and 4 bases from J, with 9 bases between. The CDR3 here is CASSEGARYNEQFF. The CDR3 DNA is TGCGCCAGCAGTGAGGGGGCAAGGTACAATGAGCAGTTCTTC.

The gene calls are TRBV4-3 and TRBJ1-3; TRBD1 matches 10 bases. With 3 bases clipped from V and 7 bases from J, the junction kept 0 bases outside the gene matches. Germline CDR1 LGHNA, CDR2 YSLEER. This CDR3 is 13 amino acids long. The DNA for the CDR3 is TGCGCCAGCAGCCAGGACAGGGGGAACACCATATATTTT. As protein: CASSQDRGNTIYF.